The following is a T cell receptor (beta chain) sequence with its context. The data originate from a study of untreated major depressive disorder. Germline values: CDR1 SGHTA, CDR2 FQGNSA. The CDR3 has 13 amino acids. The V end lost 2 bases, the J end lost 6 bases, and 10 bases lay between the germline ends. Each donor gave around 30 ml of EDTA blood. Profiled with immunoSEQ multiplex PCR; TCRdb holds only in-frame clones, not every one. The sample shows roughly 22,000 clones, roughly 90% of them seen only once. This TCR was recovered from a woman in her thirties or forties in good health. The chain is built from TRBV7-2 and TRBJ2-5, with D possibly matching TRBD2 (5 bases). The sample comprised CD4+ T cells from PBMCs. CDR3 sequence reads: CASSLRVGKTQYF. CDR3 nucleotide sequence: TGTGCCAGCAGCTTAAGAGTCGGGAAGACCCAGTACTTC. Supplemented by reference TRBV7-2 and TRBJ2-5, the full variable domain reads GAGVSQSPSNKVTEKGKDVELRCDPISGHTALYWYRQSLGQGLEFLIYFQGNSAPDKSGLPSDRFSAERTGGSVSTLTIQRTQQEDSAVYLCASSLRVGKTQYFGPGTRLLVL.